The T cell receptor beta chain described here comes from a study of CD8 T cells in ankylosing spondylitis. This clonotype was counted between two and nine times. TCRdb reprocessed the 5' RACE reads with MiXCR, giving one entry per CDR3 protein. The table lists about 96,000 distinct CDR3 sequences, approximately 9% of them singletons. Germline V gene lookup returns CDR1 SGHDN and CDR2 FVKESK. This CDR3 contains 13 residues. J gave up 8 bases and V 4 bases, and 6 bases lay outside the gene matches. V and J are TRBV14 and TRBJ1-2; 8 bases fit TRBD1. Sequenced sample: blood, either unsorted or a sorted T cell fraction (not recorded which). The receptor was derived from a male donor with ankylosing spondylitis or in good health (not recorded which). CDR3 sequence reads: CASSLGTGDGYTF. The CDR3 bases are TGTGCCAGCAGCCTAGGGACAGGCGACGGCTACACCTTC.